This T cell receptor (beta chain) was sequenced in a study of read filtering for tumor transcriptome and immune sequencing. Study overall: Mean patient age was 65.9 years, range about 45 to 85; 17 male, 14 to 15 female. Transcriptome libraries were built from DNase-treated RNA.

Of note for this clonotype: What it binds is unknown.

Every patient had bone marrow sampled while the disease was active. Study conclusions and caveats: Even smaller IR-seq throughput identified most shared clonotypes.

Molecular barcoded adaptors covering alpha/delta and beta/gamma chains were used on approximately 440 ng RNA. TCRdb processed the reads anew with MiXCR; each CDR3 protein has one entry. The sample lists under 150,000 distinct CDR3 sequences; around 14% were seen once. V was clipped by 0 bases and J by 2 bases, with 11 bases between them. The CDR3 consists of 15 residues. Germline V gene data show CDR1 as SGHRS and CDR2 as YFSETQ. This TCR derives from a donor aged 40 or over with multiple myeloma. The sample comprised a population of CD138-negative cells sorted from bone marrow. V is TRBV5-1 and J is TRBJ1-1, with D possibly being TRBD1 (5 bases). CDR3: CASSLAQRTNTEAFF. DNA for the CDR3: TGCGCCAGCAGCTTGGCCCAACGGACAAACACTGAAGCTTTCTTT.